The 9 T cell receptor beta chains presented below share a single source sample, sequenced in a study of blood T cell repertoires in COVID-19. Generated by immunoSEQ multiplex PCR, the TCRdb table keeps only in-frame clones and is missing some. The sample comprises around 110,000 clones, 90% of which are singletons, and about 1.9% rests with the top ten. Sequences were obtained from peripheral blood. The receptors derive from a human donor with active COVID-19. The donor label of this sample is uncertain.

This clone appeared once. The chain carries TRBV5-1 and TRBJ1-5; D is undetermined. The CDR3 has 13 residues. Germline lookup yields CDR1 SGHRS and CDR2 YFSETQ. V was trimmed by 2 bases and J by 6 bases, leaving 9 bases between them. CDR3 DNA: TGCGCCAGCAGCTTCCAGGCGGGTCAGCCCCAGCATTTT. Its protein is CASSFQAGQPQHF.

The gene calls are TRBV10-3 and TRBJ1-2; possible D gene TRBD1, 6 bases. The CDR3 spans 13 residues. Germline CDR1 and CDR2: ENHRY and SYGVKD. Trimming pared 6 bases from V and 6 bases from J, leaving 14 bases between. The CDR3 spells CAISFTGLDGYTF. The CDR3 DNA is TGTGCCATCAGCTTTACAGGGCTGGATGGCTACACCTTC.

The chain recombines TRBV9 with TRBJ2-1; 12 nucleotides line up with TRBD2. CDR1 SGDLS and CDR2 YYNGEE come from the germline V gene. The ends lost 2 bases at V and 4 bases at J; junction bases unmatched: 10. The CDR3 length is 18 residues. The CDR3 nucleotides are TGTGCCAGCAGCGTGGCTGGACTAGCGGGACCCATTTACAATGAGCAGTTCTTC. Translation: CASSVAGLAGPIYNEQFF.

The rearrangement links TRBV5-4 to TRBJ2-7; 16 bases line up with TRBD2. Germline V gives CDR1 SGHNT, CDR2 YYREEE (reference sequence). This CDR3 spans 16 amino acids. After removal of 3 bases from V and 6 bases from J, the junction contained 6 bases not matched to a gene. The chain's CDR3 is CASSSGTSGGAGEQYF. CDR3 nucleotide sequence: TGTGCCAGCAGCTCCGGGACTAGCGGGGGGGCTGGCGAGCAGTACTTC.

This clone was recorded once. V is TRBV18 and J is TRBJ2-1, with 15 bases aligning to TRBD2. The germline V gene has CDR1 KGHSH and CDR2 LQKENI. J lost 0 bases, V lost 3 bases, and 9 bases had no gene match. This CDR3 comprises 20 residues. The CDR3 sequence is CASSPAGLAGGQRSYNEQFF. CDR3 DNA sequence: TGTGCCAGCTCACCCGCTGGACTAGCGGGGGGGCAACGCTCCTACAATGAGCAGTTCTTC.

J is TRBJ1-2 and V is TRBV7-2; the match to TRBD1 covers 11 bases. CDR1 SGHTA and CDR2 FQGNSA come from the germline V gene. The CDR3 contains 12 residues. With V trimmed by 5 bases and J by 13 bases, 6 bases remained unmatched. The CDR3 nucleotides read TGTGCCAGCAGCCGGACAGGGGGCGGCGGCACCTTC. This translates into CASSRTGGGGTF.

V is TRBV19 and J is TRBJ1-5; TRBD1 agrees at 9 bases. The CDR3 totals 18 residues. CDR1 is LNHDA, CDR2 SQIVND, per germline (reference sequence). J lost 8 bases, V lost 4 bases, and 18 bases had no gene match. The CDR3 coding sequence is TGTGCCAGTAGTAGGGGCGTCCCCGGGACAGGGAATGGGGAGCCCCAGCATTTT. It yields the protein CASSRGVPGTGNGEPQHF. The whole variable domain, filled in from reference TRBV19 and TRBJ1-5, reads DGGITQSPKYLFRKEGQNVTLSCEQNLNHDAMYWYRQDPGQGLRLIYYSQIVNDFQKGDIAEGYSVSREKKESFPLTVTSAQKNPTAFYLCASSRGVPGTGNGEPQHFGDGTRLSIL.

This clone was seen only once. V and J are TRBV20-1 and TRBJ2-3, with 9 bases that match TRBD2. The length of the CDR3 is 11 residues. Per the germline V gene, CDR1 is DFQATT and CDR2 is SNEGSKA (reference sequence). V gave up 1 base and J gave up 10 bases; unmatched junction bases: 0. The CDR3 DNA reads TGCAGTGCTAGAGCTAGCGGGGCGCAGTATTTT. Translated, it gives CSARASGAQYF.

The J gene is TRBJ2-2, the V gene TRBV28, with 11 positions matching TRBD1. Germline V gives CDR1 MDHEN, CDR2 SYDVKM. This CDR3 comprises 15 residues. Unmatched junction bases numbered 4, after V lost 3 bases and J lost 7 bases. In DNA form, the CDR3 reads TGTGCCAGCAGTTTTGGGACAGGGGGATTCGGGGAGCTGTTTTTT. Translated: CASSFGTGGFGELFF.